Listed here are 2 T cell receptor beta chains from one sample, sequenced in a study of control samples from healthy donors and cancer patients. TCRdb keeps only in-frame clones here, not all; method: immunoSEQ multiplex PCR. The sample holds about 60,000 clones, 95% to 96% seen once. The sequenced sample consisted of blood. Source of these receptors: a woman aged 18-29 years in good health.

The rearrangement uses TRBV25-1 and TRBJ2-7; the D call may be TRBD1 or TRBD2 (5 bases each). V lost 0 bases to trimming and J lost 2 bases, with 8 bases between them. Germline CDR1 MGHDK, CDR2 SYGVNS. This CDR3 comprises 14 residues. CDR3 sequence reads: CASSEYGGTYEQYF. CDR3 nucleotides: TGTGCCAGCAGTGAATATGGGGGAACCTACGAGCAGTACTTC.

The CDR3 bases are TGCGCCAGCAGCTTCCAGTCCGCCGGGGAGCTGTTTTTT. It yields the protein CASSFQSAGELFF. V and J are TRBV5-1 and TRBJ2-2; D ambiguous. The CDR3 contains 13 residues. Germline V gene lookup returns CDR1 SGHRS and CDR2 YFSETQ. Trimming took 2 bases from V and 6 from J, leaving 8 bases between them.